The T cell receptor beta chain described here comes from a study of tumor and adjacent non-tumor tissue in lung cancer. The wider study: Aged about 31 to 80 years, patients included 10 men and about 5 women with stage I to III disease.

This clonotype turned up a few times. What it binds is not known. Germline is not matched at one junction end, which may reflect a read error. Study findings and constraints: Normal lung showed higher cumulative top 100 clone frequency than tumor. Tumor tissue had significantly higher TCR diversity than normal lung. Shorter survival was associated with higher TCR diversity in tumors.

No cell sorting was done before RNA was extracted from the tissue. A modified ARM-PCR protocol with three rounds of nested PCR amplified TCRbeta. TCRdb re-called the multiplex PCR reads through MiXCR, storing one row per CDR3 protein. The sample yields about 93,000 distinct CDR3 sequences, just over 65% seen once. The length of the CDR3 is 15 residues. From germline, CDR1 is SGHDT and CDR2 YYEEEE. This clonotype originated in a man aged 55 to 69 with non-small cell lung cancer. The chain is built from TRBV5-6 and TRBJ2-5, with TRBD2 as a possible D gene (5 bases). The sequenced material came from lung tumor tissue. The CDR3 reads CASNLATGVGETQYF. The DNA of the CDR3 is TGTGCCAGCAACTTGGCCACCGGGGTTGGAGAGACCCAGTACTTC.